This is a list of T cell receptor beta chains from one sample in a study of monozygotic twins with inflammatory bowel disease. TCRdb re-called the 5' RACE reads and gives one entry per CDR3 protein, without DNA. The sample table includes about 210,000 distinct CDR3 sequences. The sequenced material came from blood. These receptors all stem from a human donor with ulcerative colitis or Crohn's disease, or a healthy co-twin of an affected twin (not recorded which). The CDR3 runs from the conserved cysteine through the conserved F or W. Fields, in order: J gene, CDR3 length, V gene, CDR3 protein.

J gene: TRBJ2-4
CDR3 length: 13
V gene: TRBV20-1
CDR3 protein: CSARGVAKNIQYF

J gene: TRBJ1-4
CDR3 length: 17
V gene: TRBV19
CDR3 protein: CASSITSTGATNEKLFF

J gene: TRBJ2-2
CDR3 length: 12
V gene: TRBV3-1
CDR3 protein: CASSSRDRELFF

J gene: TRBJ1-1
CDR3 length: 15
V gene: TRBV9
CDR3 protein: CASSPRGGPNTEAFF

J gene: TRBJ2-3
CDR3 length: 17
V gene: TRBV7-6
CDR3 protein: CASSLAAASGFADTQYF

J gene: TRBJ1-2
CDR3 length: 14
V gene: TRBV5-6
CDR3 protein: CASSLDSGVYGYTF

J gene: TRBJ1-2
CDR3 length: 17
V gene: TRBV20-1
CDR3 protein: CSARGDRGSSSGYGYTF

J gene: TRBJ2-5
CDR3 length: 16
V gene: TRBV14
CDR3 protein: CASSLLRSTGSETQYF

J gene: TRBJ2-7
CDR3 length: 14
V gene: TRBV5-1
CDR3 protein: CASRQGPSSYEQYF

J gene: TRBJ2-1
CDR3 length: 16
V gene: TRBV7-9
CDR3 protein: CASSSTRRGAYNEQFF

J gene: TRBJ1-4
CDR3 length: 15
V gene: TRBV3-1
CDR3 protein: CASSQDWGQNEKLFF

J gene: TRBJ1-1
CDR3 length: 11
V gene: TRBV20-1
CDR3 protein: CSALLGGEAFF

J gene: TRBJ2-1
CDR3 length: 13
V gene: TRBV5-1
CDR3 protein: CASSLQWVDEQFF

J gene: TRBJ2-3
CDR3 length: 16
V gene: TRBV7-8
CDR3 protein: CASSLGSQVPTDTQYF

J gene: TRBJ1-1
CDR3 length: 13
V gene: TRBV20-1
CDR3 protein: CSAGGGLNTEAFF

J gene: TRBJ2-1
CDR3 length: 14
V gene: TRBV6-1
CDR3 protein: CASKPGGYGNEQFF

J gene: TRBJ1-2
CDR3 length: 14
V gene: TRBV20-1
CDR3 protein: CSAPKGEGGYGYTF

J gene: TRBJ1-6
CDR3 length: 13
V gene: TRBV2
CDR3 protein: CASSTGGDSPLHF

J gene: TRBJ2-3
CDR3 length: 14
V gene: TRBV5-1
CDR3 protein: CASSSDKSTDTQYF

J gene: TRBJ2-4
CDR3 length: 12
V gene: TRBV7-7
CDR3 protein: CASSSQLNIQYF

J gene: TRBJ1-2
CDR3 length: 15
V gene: TRBV4-1
CDR3 protein: CASSHQMTGRDGYTF

J gene: TRBJ2-2
CDR3 length: 15
V gene: TRBV6-1
CDR3 protein: CASSRGGAGPGELFF

J gene: TRBJ2-5
CDR3 length: 15
V gene: TRBV7-8
CDR3 protein: CASSLYGLAEETQYF

J gene: TRBJ2-3
CDR3 length: 14
V gene: TRBV19
CDR3 protein: CASSWAGIMDTQYF

J gene: TRBJ1-2
CDR3 length: 15
V gene: TRBV5-5
CDR3 protein: CASSPVNRGNYGYTF

J gene: TRBJ1-3
CDR3 length: 15
V gene: TRBV5-1
CDR3 protein: CASSRDQNSGNTIYF

J gene: TRBJ2-7
CDR3 length: 13
V gene: TRBV12-3/TRBV12-4
CDR3 protein: CATSVAAFYEQYF